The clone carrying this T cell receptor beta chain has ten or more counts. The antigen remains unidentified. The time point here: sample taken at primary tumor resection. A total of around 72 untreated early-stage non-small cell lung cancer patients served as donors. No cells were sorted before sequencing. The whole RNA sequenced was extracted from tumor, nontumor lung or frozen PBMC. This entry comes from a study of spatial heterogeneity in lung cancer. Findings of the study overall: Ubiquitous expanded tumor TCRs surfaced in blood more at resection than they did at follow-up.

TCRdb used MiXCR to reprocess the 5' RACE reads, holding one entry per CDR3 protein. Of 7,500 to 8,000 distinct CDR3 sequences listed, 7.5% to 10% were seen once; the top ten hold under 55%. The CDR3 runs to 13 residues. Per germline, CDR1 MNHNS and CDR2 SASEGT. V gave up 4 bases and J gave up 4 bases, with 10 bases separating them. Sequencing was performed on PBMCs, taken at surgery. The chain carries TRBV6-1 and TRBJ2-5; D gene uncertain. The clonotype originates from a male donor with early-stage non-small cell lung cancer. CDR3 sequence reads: CASSASGLETQYF. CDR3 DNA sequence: TGTGCCAGCAGTGCTTCAGGTTTAGAGACCCAGTACTTC.